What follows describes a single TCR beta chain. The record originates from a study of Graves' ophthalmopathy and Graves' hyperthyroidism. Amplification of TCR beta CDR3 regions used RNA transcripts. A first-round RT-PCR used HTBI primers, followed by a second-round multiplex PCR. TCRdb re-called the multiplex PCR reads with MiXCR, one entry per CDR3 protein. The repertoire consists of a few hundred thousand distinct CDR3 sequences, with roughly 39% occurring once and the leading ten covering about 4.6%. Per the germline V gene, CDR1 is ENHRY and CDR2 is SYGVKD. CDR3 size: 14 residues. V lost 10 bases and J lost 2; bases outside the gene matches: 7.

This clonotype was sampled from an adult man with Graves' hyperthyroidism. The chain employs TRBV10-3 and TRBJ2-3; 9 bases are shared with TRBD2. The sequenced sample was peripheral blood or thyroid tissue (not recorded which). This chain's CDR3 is CATYGGRATDTQYF. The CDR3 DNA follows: TGTGCCACCTACGGCGGGAGGGCCACAGATACGCAGTATTTT.